This entry features one T cell receptor beta chain sequence. The V end lost 4 bases, the J end lost 0 bases, and 15 bases lay between the germline ends. The CDR3 is 16 amino acids. The V gene's germline CDR1 is MNHEY and CDR2 SVGAGI. These data are taken from a study of cytomegalovirus exposure and HLA in healthy donors. Researchers ran the PCR with 60 Vbeta and 13 Jbeta primers. Only in-frame clones appear in the TCRdb table, and some are missing; sequencing was by immunoSEQ multiplex PCR. The sample contains around 230,000 clones, about three quarters of which appear only once. The rearrangement uses TRBV6-5 and TRBJ1-1, with D possibly TRBD1 on 5 matching bases. Material for sequencing was PBMCs. This receptor was taken from a male donor in good health and CMV-seronegative. CDR3 sequence: CASSWGSGGMNTEAFF. CDR3 DNA: TGTGCCAGCAGTTGGGGGTCCGGGGGTATGAACACTGAAGCTTTCTTT.